The TCR beta chain described here comes from a study of shared clonotypes between healthy human individuals. Broader study findings: The generation probabilities recorded for non-shared clonotypes fell below those of clonotypes shared by all four donors.

CDR3 size: 13 residues. The V and J ends lost 1 base and 6 bases respectively, with 10 bases between them. Germline assignment: CDR1 LGHNA and CDR2 YNFKEQ. With respect to this clone: Its target is not known.

Data came from immunoSEQ multiplex PCR; TCRdb stores just in-frame clones and leaves some out. The sample records about a million clones, roughly 80% being singletons. The rearrangement joins TRBV4-2 to TRBJ2-7; the D is unclear. The TCR comes from a young man in good health. Some clones in this sample may be carry-over from other donors' samples. The sequenced sample was memory CD4+ T cells from PBMCs. The subset is: CD45RA-negative fraction. This CDR3 is CASSQGYKFEQYF. CDR3 DNA: TGTGCCAGCAGCCAAGGTTACAAGTTCGAGCAGTACTTC.